This T cell receptor beta chain was retrieved from a study of blood T cell repertoires in COVID-19 (dated by TCRdb to about 2020). In terms of the full investigation: Samples from collaborators originated in the United States, Italy and Spain and spanned both the acute and convalescent phases of COVID-19. The prospective study material was composed of cDNA or gDNA derived from T cells, B-cell-depleted T cells, or PBMCs. Subjects who had been exposed to COVID-19, were actively infected with it, or had recovered from it provided the deeply sampled blood TCRbeta repertoires that made up the dataset. The repertoires were made available in a free public database intended to serve as a resource for research on the immune response to SARS-CoV-2. The samples were drawn from two sources: the first 160 participants of the ongoing ImmuneRACE study, and 1,000 to 1,500 subjects contributed by 6 global collaborators. Sample metadata almost always included a de-identified subject ID, COVID-19 status, age in years and sex. Where available, HLA class I and class II types were taken from metadata supplied by the sample provider and were not determined by assay-based typing.

TCRbeta CDR3 regions were amplified from genomic DNA using the immunoSEQ Assay, a bias-controlled multiplex PCR. Per the authors' processing: The number of nucleated cells in each sample was estimated from the amplification of reference gene primers within the assay. To quantify the absolute abundance of each unique TCRbeta CDR3 rearrangement, sequence reads were collapsed and filtered. For each sample, productive Simpson clonality was calculated by taking the square root of Simpson's diversity index across productive rearrangements. TCRdb carries this immuneACCESS record with in-frame sequences only. Its versions omit some clonotypes, under half of them owing to an unresolved V gene in the studies checked, with the rest unexplained. V, J and clone size reflect that table, while D and trimming were determined from the DNA. This sample has around 260,000 clones in its table, and around 87% of those were observed once. More than 4.5% of the sample belongs to the ten largest clones.

Worth noting for this clone: Its antigen target is currently unknown. No per-base quality is available; no much larger clone lies one base away.

As encoded in the germline V gene (reference sequence), CDR1 is LNHDA while CDR2 is SQIVND. The CDR3, from cysteine to phenylalanine, totals 15 residues. Kept here is only the CDR3 DNA, which spans 45 bases and is read in frame from base 1. Ends trimmed: V by 9 bases, J by 2 bases; bases unmatched to a gene: 10. General conclusions and limits of the study: Clinical and demographic metadata were provided uncurated, with the amount varying by source and participant.

In Seattle, one collaborating source enrolled patients while the infection was active and tracked those patients longitudinally over the course of disease. The collaborating institutions used their own protocols to collect whole blood in K2EDTA tubes. For TCRbeta analysis, collaborators shipped samples as frozen whole blood, isolated PBMCs, or DNA extracted from either of those sample types. This TCR came from a woman aged 55-70 years with COVID-19, enrolled during active disease. The sequencing input was peripheral blood. The chain links TRBV19 with TRBJ2-5; 9 nucleotides in the junction match TRBD2. CDR3 sequence: CASRLAGVDQETQYF. DNA sequence: TGTGCCAGCCGTTTAGCGGGAGTCGATCAAGAGACCCAGTACTTC.